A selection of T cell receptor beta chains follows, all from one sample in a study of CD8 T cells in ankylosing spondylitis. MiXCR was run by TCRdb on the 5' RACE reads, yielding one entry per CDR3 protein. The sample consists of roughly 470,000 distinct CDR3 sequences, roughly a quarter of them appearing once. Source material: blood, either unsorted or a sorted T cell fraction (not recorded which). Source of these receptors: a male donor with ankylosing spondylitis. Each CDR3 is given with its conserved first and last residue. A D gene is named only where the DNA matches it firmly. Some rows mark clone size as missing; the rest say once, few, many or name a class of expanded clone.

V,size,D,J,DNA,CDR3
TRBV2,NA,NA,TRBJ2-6,TGTGCCAGCAGTGAACTGGGATCTGGGGCCAACGTCCTGACTTTC,CASSELGSGANVLTF
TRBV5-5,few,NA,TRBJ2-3,TGTGCCAGCAGCTTGGCGTATCTTAGCACAGATACGCAGTATTTT,CASSLAYLSTDTQYF
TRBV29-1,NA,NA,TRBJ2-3,TGCAGCGTTGAAAGGAGGGGACTCCGCACAGATACGCAGTATTTT,CSVERRGLRTDTQYF
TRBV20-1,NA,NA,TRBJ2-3,TGCAGTGCAACGGTCTCATGGGGCACAGATACGCAGTATTTT,CSATVSWGTDTQYF
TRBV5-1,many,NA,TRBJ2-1,TGCGCCAGCAGCTTGGACCGAGGCTACAATGAGCAGTTCTTC,CASSLDRGYNEQFF
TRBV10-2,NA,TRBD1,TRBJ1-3,TGCGCCAGCACTTGGACAGGGGGGGACTCTGGAAACACCATATATTTT,CASTWTGGDSGNTIYF
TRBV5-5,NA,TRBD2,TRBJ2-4,TGTGCCAGCAGCTTGGGGGCGGGGGGATGGGGAGAAGAAAACATTCAGTACTTC,CASSLGAGGWGEENIQYF
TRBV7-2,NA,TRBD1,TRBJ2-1,TGTGCCAGCAGTTTAGAGGACAGGGACTACAATGAGCAGTTCTTC,CASSLEDRDYNEQFF
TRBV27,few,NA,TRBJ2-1,TGTGCCAGCAGGGGAACAGGAGTAAGGGGGGAGATTAGCGTTTTTTCCAATGAGCAGTTCTTC,CASRGTGVRGEISVFSNEQFF
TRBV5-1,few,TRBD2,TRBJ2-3,TGCGCCAGCAGCTCATCGGGACTAGCGGTAACAGATACGCAGTATTTT,CASSSSGLAVTDTQYF
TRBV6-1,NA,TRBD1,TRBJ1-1,TGTGCCAGCAGTGCACAGGGACAGGGCTTGAACACTGAAGCTTTCTTT,CASSAQGQGLNTEAFF
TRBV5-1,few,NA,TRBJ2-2,TGCGCCAGCACGCTTCAGGTCCGCACCGGGGAGCTGTTTTTT,CASTLQVRTGELFF
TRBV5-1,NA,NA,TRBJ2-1,TGCGCCAGCAGCTTGGATATGTGGCTAGCGAGCAATGAGCAGTTCTTC,CASSLDMWLASNEQFF
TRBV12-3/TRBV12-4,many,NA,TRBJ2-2,TGTGCCAGCAGACAAGAACCCGGGGAGCTGTTTTTT,CASRQEPGELFF
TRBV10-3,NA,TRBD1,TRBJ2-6,TGTGCCATCAGCGCCCAGGGGGCTGGGGCCAACGTCCTGACTTTC,CAISAQGAGANVLTF
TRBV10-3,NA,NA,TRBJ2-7,TGTGCCATCCAGGCGGCAGGGGATCTCGAGCAGTACTTC,CAIQAAGDLEQYF
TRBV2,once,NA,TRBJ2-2,TGTGCCAGCAGTGAATTTGGGGGCAACGGGGAGCTGTTTTTT,CASSEFGGNGELFF
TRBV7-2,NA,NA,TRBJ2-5,TGTGCCAGCAGCTTAGGGGGTAGGGGGCAAGAGACCCAGTACTTC,CASSLGGRGQETQYF
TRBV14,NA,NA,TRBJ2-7,TGTGCCAGCAGCCGCACAGGGGGAGGGTACGAGCAGTACTTC,CASSRTGGGYEQYF
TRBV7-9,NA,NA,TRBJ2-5,TGTGCCAGCAGCTTAGTATCAGTCCAGGCGCAAGAGACCCAGTACTTC,CASSLVSVQAQETQYF
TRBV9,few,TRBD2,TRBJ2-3,TGTGCCAGCAGCGTAGCGGGAGGGGGTCCAGATACGCAGTATTTT,CASSVAGGGPDTQYF
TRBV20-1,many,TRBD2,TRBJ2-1,TGCAGTGCTAGAGACCTATCGGGACTAGCGGGAAGCAATGAGCAGTTCTTC,CSARDLSGLAGSNEQFF